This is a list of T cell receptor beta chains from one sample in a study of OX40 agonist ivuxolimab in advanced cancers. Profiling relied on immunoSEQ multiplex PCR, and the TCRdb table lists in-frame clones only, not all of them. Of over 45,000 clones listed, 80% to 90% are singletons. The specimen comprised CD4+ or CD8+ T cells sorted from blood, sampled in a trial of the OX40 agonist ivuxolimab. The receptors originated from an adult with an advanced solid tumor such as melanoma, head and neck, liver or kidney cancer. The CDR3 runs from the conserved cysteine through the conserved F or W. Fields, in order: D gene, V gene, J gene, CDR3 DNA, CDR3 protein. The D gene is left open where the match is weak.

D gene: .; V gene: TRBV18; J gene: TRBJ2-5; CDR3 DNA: TGTGCCAGCTCACCCCGGGACTCTCGGCGAGAGACCCAGTACTTC; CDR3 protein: CASSPRDSRRETQYF
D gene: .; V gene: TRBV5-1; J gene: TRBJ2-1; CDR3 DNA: TGCGCCAGCCGCATGACATGGGACATTTACAATGAGCAGTTCTTC; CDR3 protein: CASRMTWDIYNEQFF
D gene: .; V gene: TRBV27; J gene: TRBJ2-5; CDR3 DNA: TGTGCCAGCAGTTTATTCGGGCCCCGCGAGACCCAGTACTTC; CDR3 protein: CASSLFGPRETQYF
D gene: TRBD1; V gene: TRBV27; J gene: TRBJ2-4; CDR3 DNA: TGTGCCAGCAGTTTCGGGACAGGGGGCGCCAAAAACATTCAGTACTTC; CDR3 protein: CASSFGTGGAKNIQYF
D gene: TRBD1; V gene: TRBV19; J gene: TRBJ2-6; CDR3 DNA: TGTGCCAGTAGTAAAGCAAGCGGACAGGGCGGGGACAACGTCCTGACTTTC; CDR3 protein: CASSKASGQGGDNVLTF
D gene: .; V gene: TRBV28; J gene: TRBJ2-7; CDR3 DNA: TGTGCCAGCAGGAGTGAGGGGAGGGGGTACGAGCAGTACTTC; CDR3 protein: CASRSEGRGYEQYF
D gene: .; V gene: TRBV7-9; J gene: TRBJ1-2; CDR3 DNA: TGTGCCAGCTCACCGCGGGGGTACGGCTACACCTTC; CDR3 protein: CASSPRGYGYTF
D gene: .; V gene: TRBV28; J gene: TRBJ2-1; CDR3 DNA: TGTGCCAGTTTGACTGGATTAAGGACCAATGAGCAGTTCTTC; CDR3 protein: CASLTGLRTNEQFF
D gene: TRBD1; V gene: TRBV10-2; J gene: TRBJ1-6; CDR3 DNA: TGCGCCAGCAGTGAGAAAGGACAGGGGGCCCATTCACCCCTCCACTTT; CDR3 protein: CASSEKGQGAHSPLHF
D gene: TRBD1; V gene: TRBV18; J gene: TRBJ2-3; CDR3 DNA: TGTGCCAGCTCACCACCGAGGGCAGGGGGCGCCGATACGCAGTATTTT; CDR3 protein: CASSPPRAGGADTQYF
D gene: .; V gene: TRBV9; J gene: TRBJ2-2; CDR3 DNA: TGTGCCAGCAGCCCTGGCGGGATCACCGGGGAGCTGTTTTTT; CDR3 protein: CASSPGGITGELFF